This is a list of T cell receptor beta chains from one sample in a study of blood T cell repertoires in COVID-19. The repertoire was sequenced with immunoSEQ multiplex PCR; TCRdb's copy has only in-frame clones and lacks some. The table includes roughly 250,000 clones, approximately 87% detected once. The specimen was peripheral blood. Source of these receptors: a woman aged 50 to 60 with acute or convalescent COVID-19. CDR3s leave out the opening cysteine and the closing phenylalanine or tryptophan. Fields, in order: CDR3 protein, clone size, J gene, V gene. For some rows the clone size is stated as once, few or many, or as a class when expanded; others skip it.

CDR3aa: ASSFGTGSSPLH; abundance: .; j_gene: TRBJ1-6; v_gene: TRBV7-8
CDR3aa: ASSQTGTGRLNEQF; abundance: once; j_gene: TRBJ2-1; v_gene: TRBV23-1
CDR3aa: ASSELGANYGYT; abundance: .; j_gene: TRBJ1-2; v_gene: TRBV25-1
CDR3aa: ASRWTGGASGELF; abundance: .; j_gene: TRBJ2-2; v_gene: TRBV2
CDR3aa: ASSLAGGGRVGYT; abundance: .; j_gene: TRBJ1-2; v_gene: TRBV5-1
CDR3aa: SVAQGAAYEQY; abundance: .; j_gene: TRBJ2-7; v_gene: TRBV29-1
CDR3aa: ASSFSGSLTDTQY; abundance: .; j_gene: TRBJ2-3; v_gene: TRBV5-1
CDR3aa: ASSVDLGASGIQEQY; abundance: .; j_gene: TRBJ2-7; v_gene: TRBV9
CDR3aa: ASSLLDFTASGYT; abundance: .; j_gene: TRBJ1-2; v_gene: TRBV7-2
CDR3aa: ATSDSALNYRGGEKLF; abundance: once; j_gene: TRBJ1-4; v_gene: TRBV24-1
CDR3aa: ASSQDGSGRDPGELF; abundance: .; j_gene: TRBJ2-2; v_gene: TRBV3-1/TRBV3-2